This is a list of T cell receptor beta chains from one sample in a study of cytomegalovirus exposure and HLA in healthy donors. Measured with immunoSEQ multiplex PCR; TCRdb has only the in-frame clones, and not every one. The sample has some 76,000 clones; just over 85% are singletons. The sample consisted of PBMCs. These receptors were collected from a woman aged 25 to 45 in good health and CMV-seronegative. The CDR3 runs from the conserved cysteine through the conserved F or W. The order of the fields is V gene, clone size, J gene, D gene, CDR3 protein, CDR3 DNA. A D gene is named only where the DNA matches it firmly. Part of the rows lack a size; the others show once, few, many or a class for expanded clones.

>TRBV28|.|TRBJ1-2|TRBD1
CASKGTAPNYGYTF
TGTGCCAGCAAGGGGACAGCGCCGAACTATGGCTACACCTTC
>TRBV15|few|TRBJ1-5|TRBD1
CATSSRGLYQPQHF
TGTGCCACCAGCAGTAGGGGGCTGTATCAGCCCCAGCATTTT
>TRBV5-1|.|TRBJ2-1|TRBD1
CASSLGDSSYNEQFF
TGCGCCAGCAGCTTGGGGGACAGCTCCTACAATGAGCAGTTCTTC
>TRBV6-5|few|TRBJ1-1|.
CASSYSLGAGTEAFF
TGTGCCAGCAGTTACTCTTTAGGGGCTGGGACTGAAGCTTTCTTT
>TRBV6-5|few|TRBJ2-7|.
CASSYSGTEVYEQYF
TGTGCCAGCAGTTACTCCGGTACTGAGGTCTACGAGCAGTACTTC
>TRBV7-2|.|TRBJ1-5|.
CASSSDSQPQHF
TGTGCCAGCAGCTCCGACAGTCAGCCCCAGCATTTT
>TRBV5-1|.|TRBJ2-1|.
CASSSTTGNYNEQFF
TGCGCCAGCAGCTCTACAACAGGGAACTACAATGAGCAGTTCTTC
>TRBV7-2|.|TRBJ2-5|.
CASSFAGIGETQYF
TGTGCCAGCAGCTTCGCAGGGATCGGAGAGACCCAGTACTTC
>TRBV5-6|.|TRBJ2-2|.
CASSLGLGELFF
TGTGCCAGCAGCTTGGGGCTCGGGGAGCTGTTTTTT
>TRBV19|.|TRBJ1-2|.
CASSMGGANYGYTF
TGTGCCAGTAGTATGGGAGGCGCTAACTATGGCTACACCTTC
>TRBV28|.|TRBJ2-5|.
CASSPGDRIQETQYF
TGTGCCAGCAGTCCCGGAGACAGGATACAAGAGACCCAGTACTTC
>TRBV28|.|TRBJ2-5|TRBD2
CASSFPWEGETQYF
TGTGCCAGCAGTTTTCCCTGGGAGGGAGAGACCCAGTACTTC
>TRBV29-1|.|TRBJ2-5|TRBD2
CSVESTSGRPFRETQYF
TGCAGCGTTGAATCAACTAGCGGGAGGCCCTTTAGGGAGACCCAGTACTTC
>TRBV6-6|.|TRBJ2-5|TRBD1
CASSFGTGFQETQYF
TGTGCCAGCAGTTTTGGGACAGGGTTCCAGGAGACCCAGTACTTC
>TRBV6-4|.|TRBJ2-1|TRBD2
CASSPGTTNEQFF
TGTGCCAGCAGTCCCGGGACTACCAATGAGCAGTTCTTC
>TRBV13|.|TRBJ2-1|TRBD2
CASTEGLAGGPPYNEQFF
TGTGCCAGCACCGAGGGACTAGCGGGAGGGCCCCCCTACAATGAGCAGTTCTTC
>TRBV11-2|.|TRBJ2-1|.
CASSSTETNEQFF
TGTGCCAGCAGCTCCACAGAGACAAATGAGCAGTTCTTC
>TRBV28|.|TRBJ1-4|.
CASSRRGHRKEKLFF
TGTGCCAGCAGCCGAAGGGGACATAGAAAGGAAAAACTGTTTTTT
>TRBV29-1|.|TRBJ2-5|TRBD2
CSVQTSGEETQYF
TGCAGCGTTCAGACTAGCGGGGAAGAGACCCAGTACTTC
>TRBV11-3|.|TRBJ1-6|.
CASSLASAYNSPLHF
TGTGCCAGCAGCTTAGCCTCCGCCTATAATTCACCCCTCCACTTT
>TRBV20-1|.|TRBJ2-7|TRBD2
CSASGRGEQYF
TGCAGTGCTAGCGGGAGGGGCGAGCAGTACTTC
>TRBV5-1|few|TRBJ2-1|.
CASSLQGPGYNEQFF
TGCGCCAGCAGTTTACAGGGCCCCGGTTACAATGAGCAGTTCTTC
>TRBV7-9|.|TRBJ1-4|TRBD1
CSSSLHTGTGSEKLFF
TGTTCCAGCAGCCTACACACCGGGACAGGGAGTGAAAAACTGTTTTTT
>TRBV6-1|.|TRBJ1-2|.
CASSEGSKQGVYGYTF
TGTGCCAGCAGTGAAGGTAGTAAACAGGGTGTGTATGGCTACACCTTC
>TRBV28|.|TRBJ2-1|TRBD2
CASSLRGEQFF
TGTGCCAGCAGTTTGCGGGGGGAGCAGTTCTTC
>TRBV5-5|once|TRBJ1-2|TRBD1
CASSFGQGVNYGYTF
TGTGCCAGCAGCTTCGGACAGGGTGTTAACTATGGCTACACCTTC
>TRBV25-1|.|TRBJ2-1|TRBD2
CASSRANGRAEDEQFF
TGTGCCAGCAGTAGGGCAAACGGGAGGGCCGAGGATGAGCAGTTCTTC
>TRBV27|.|TRBJ2-2|TRBD1
CASSRDRGPTGELFF
TGTGCCAGCAGTAGGGACAGGGGGCCCACCGGGGAGCTGTTTTTT
>TRBV28|.|TRBJ2-3|.
CASSLLGASTDTQYF
TGTGCCAGCAGTTTATTGGGGGCAAGCACAGATACGCAGTATTTT
>TRBV6-5|.|TRBJ1-1|.
CASRGLPNTEAFF
TGTGCCAGCAGAGGACTTCCGAACACTGAAGCTTTCTTT
>TRBV7-9|.|TRBJ2-5|.
CASSLITGDQETQYF
TGTGCCAGCAGCTTAATTACAGGAGACCAAGAGACCCAGTACTTC
>TRBV6-1|.|TRBJ2-7|.
CASISSPRDWYEQYF
TGTGCCAGCATTAGTTCCCCGAGGGATTGGTACGAGCAGTACTTC
>TRBV6-1|few|TRBJ1-2|.
CASYFPGGQISGYTF
TGTGCCAGCTATTTCCCCGGGGGGCAAATAAGTGGCTACACCTTC
>TRBV28|.|TRBJ2-6|TRBD1
CASSFLGQGGSGANVLTF
TGTGCCAGCAGTTTCTTGGGACAGGGTGGATCTGGGGCCAACGTCCTGACTTTC